This is a list of T cell receptor beta chains from one sample in a study of blood T cells in healthy people across ages. From the 5' RACE reads, TCRdb called clonotypes with MiXCR, one entry per CDR3 protein. The profile shows approximately 580,000 distinct CDR3 sequences, less than 25% of them singletons. This sample was also put to use in a study of T cells of mothers and their children.

The specimen was blood. Receptors were obtained from a boy aged 5-17 years in good health. The CDR3 runs from the conserved cysteine through the conserved F or W. The D gene is left open where the match is weak. Some rows mark clone size as missing; the rest say once, few, many or name a class of expanded clone.

j_call v_call d_call clone_size cdr3_nt cdr3_aa
TRBJ2-6 TRBV7-9 - - TGTGCCAGCAGCTTAGCTCTCACCACAAGCACTGGGGCCAACGTCCTGACTTTC CASSLALTTSTGANVLTF
TRBJ2-1 TRBV7-2 - few TGTGCCAGCAGCTTAAATCCTCTAGGGAATGAGCAGTTCTTC CASSLNPLGNEQFF
TRBJ1-6 TRBV7-2 - - TGTGCCAGCAGCTTAGTCGCCAGTGGTTCACCCCTCCACTTT CASSLVASGSPLHF
TRBJ2-7 TRBV10-3 TRBD1 few TGTGCCATCAGTGAGCCCGGGACAGGGGGCCGCGAGCAGTACTTC CAISEPGTGGREQYF
TRBJ2-5 TRBV2 TRBD2 - TGTGCCAGCAGCCGACTAGCGGATAACCAAGAGACCCAGTACTTC CASSRLADNQETQYF
TRBJ2-1 TRBV6-2/TRBV6-3 TRBD1 few TGTGCCAGCAGTTACTCGGACAGGGACGAGCAGTTCTTC CASSYSDRDEQFF
TRBJ2-4 TRBV7-2 - few TGTGCCAGCACCCTGGGGGTCCTCCTAGCCAAAAACATTCAGTACTTC CASTLGVLLAKNIQYF
TRBJ2-5 TRBV9 - - TGTGCCAGCAGCCCGGGCCCTCTGGTGGAGACCCAGTACTTC CASSPGPLVETQYF
TRBJ1-5 TRBV6-1 - few TGTGCCAGCAGTGATCTTTACGGGGGGCACAATCAGCCCCAGCATTTT CASSDLYGGHNQPQHF
TRBJ2-1 TRBV7-6 TRBD2 - TGTGCCAGCAGCTTAGCGTCTAGCGGGGAATACAATGAGCAGTTCTTC CASSLASSGEYNEQFF
TRBJ2-5 TRBV6-2/TRBV6-3 - many TGTGCCAGCAGTTACAGCGGAGGCCAAGAGACCCAGTACTTC CASSYSGGQETQYF
TRBJ1-2 TRBV4-1 - few TGCGCCAGCAGCCCTGAGATCTACGCTAACTATGGCTACACCTTC CASSPEIYANYGYTF
TRBJ1-4 TRBV5-1 TRBD1 many TGCGCCAGTCAGGGGGCGGATGAAAAACTGTTTTTT CASQGADEKLFF
TRBJ1-1 TRBV7-3 - - TGTGCCAGCAGCTTAGTGGGGGGGCCAAGAGACACTGAAGCTTTCTTT CASSLVGGPRDTEAFF
TRBJ2-7 TRBV30 TRBD1 few TGTGCCTGGGTGGGACAGATCTCCTACGAGCAGTACTTC CAWVGQISYEQYF
TRBJ1-4 TRBV3-1 TRBD1 few TGTGCCAGCAGCCCCCTACAGGGGGGACCGGAAAAACTGTTTTTT CASSPLQGGPEKLFF
TRBJ2-3 TRBV5-5 - - TGTGCCAGCAGCTTGGAAGGGCGGGACACAGATACGCAGTATTTT CASSLEGRDTDTQYF
TRBJ2-3 TRBV18 - - TGTGCCAGCTCACCCTCTGTGGCTAGCGGCACAGATACGCAGTATTTT CASSPSVASGTDTQYF
TRBJ1-1 TRBV12-3/TRBV12-4 - - TGTGCCAGCACCATAGGACACAACACTGAAGCTTTCTTT CASTIGHNTEAFF
TRBJ1-2 TRBV11-2 - - TGTGCCAGCAGCTTAGATTCGACGGTTTATGGCTACACCTTC CASSLDSTVYGYTF
TRBJ1-4 TRBV28 - - TGTGCCAGCAGAAAGAAGAAGATCGATGAAAAACTGTTTTTT CASRKKKIDEKLFF
TRBJ2-2 TRBV7-2 TRBD2 - TGTGCCAGCAGTCTTAGCGGGGGGGATAACACCGGGGAGCTGTTTTTT CASSLSGGDNTGELFF
TRBJ2-1 TRBV12-3/TRBV12-4 TRBD2 few TGTGCCACGTCGTCGGCCGCGGGGGAGTACTTC CATSSAAGEYF
TRBJ1-1 TRBV5-1 - few TGCGCCAGCAGCCCCGGTGGCAGCCGGAGGACTGAAGCTTTCTTT CASSPGGSRRTEAFF
TRBJ2-1 TRBV7-3 - - TGTGCCAGCAGCTTATTGGGAAGGCAGGGAGGCAACAATGAGCAGTTCTTC CASSLLGRQGGNNEQFF
TRBJ1-1 TRBV21-1 - few TGTGCCAGTTGCCGTTTTAGGGACAGTAACACTGAAGCTTTCTTT CASCRFRDSNTEAFF
TRBJ2-5 TRBV5-1 - few TGCGCCAGCAGCTCTACGGGGTGGGAGACCCAGTACTTC CASSSTGWETQYF
TRBJ2-3 TRBV14 - few TGTGCCAGCAGCCAAGAGATCGCAGGGGGCACAGATACGCAGTATTTT CASSQEIAGGTDTQYF
TRBJ2-7 TRBV28 - few TGTGCCAGCAGCCCCCCCGCCGGGGCCTCCTACGAGCAGCACTTC CASSPPAGASYEQHF
TRBJ2-7 TRBV2 - - TGTGCCAGCAGTGGAACTAACGAGCAGTACTTC CASSGTNEQYF
TRBJ1-1 TRBV4-3 - few TGCGCCAGCAGCCAAGGTTTCTCGAGGGTGTATAAAGCTTTCTTT CASSQGFSRVYKAFF
TRBJ1-2 TRBV5-1 - - TGCGCCAGCAGCTCCCTGACGACGGGCGGCTACACCTTC CASSSLTTGGYTF
TRBJ1-2 TRBV28 - - TGTGCCAGCAGCCCCGGGAGGGCAGGTTATGGCTACACCTTC CASSPGRAGYGYTF
TRBJ2-1 TRBV5-6 - - TGTGCCAGCAGCTCGCAGAGCTCCTACAATGAGCAGTTCTTC CASSSQSSYNEQFF
TRBJ2-7 TRBV29-1 TRBD1 - TGCAGCGTTAGAACGGGGACAGGGAACCACGAGCAGTACTTC CSVRTGTGNHEQYF
TRBJ2-1 TRBV7-2 - - TGTGCCAGCAGCCACCGATCGGGAGCCCGTTACAATGAGCAGTTCTTC CASSHRSGARYNEQFF
TRBJ1-2 TRBV7-2 - - TGTGCCAGCAGCTTAACCCTCGGCTACGCAGGGAATGGCTACACCTTC CASSLTLGYAGNGYTF
TRBJ2-5 TRBV12-5 TRBD1 - TGTGCTAGTGGTCCGGGACAGCAAGAGGAGACCCAGTACTTC CASGPGQQEETQYF
TRBJ1-1 TRBV19 - many TGTGCCAGCAGTATTGGCAACACTGAAGCTTTCTTT CASSIGNTEAFF
TRBJ2-7 TRBV6-5 TRBD1 - TGTGCCAGCAGGAGGGGACAGGGGATTTACGAGCAGTACTTC CASRRGQGIYEQYF
TRBJ1-4 TRBV11-2 - - TGTGCCAGCAGCTTATACAGTCCTAATGAAAAACTGTTTTTT CASSLYSPNEKLFF
TRBJ2-7 TRBV20-1 - many TGCAGTGCTAGCACCGGCTCCTACGAGCAGTACTTC CSASTGSYEQYF
TRBJ1-2 TRBV12-3/TRBV12-4 TRBD1 - TGTGCCAGCAGCATACAGGGGTTCTATGGCTACACCTTC CASSIQGFYGYTF
TRBJ2-2 TRBV5-1 - - TGCGCCAGCAGTCCCTACATTTGGTACACCGGGGAGCTGTTTTTT CASSPYIWYTGELFF
TRBJ2-1 TRBV5-1 TRBD2 - TGCGCCAGCAGCCCCGGACTAGCGGGGAGAAAAGAACAGTACAATGAGCAGTTCTTC CASSPGLAGRKEQYNEQFF
TRBJ2-7 TRBV4-3 TRBD1 many TGCGCCAGCAGCCCCTCGGGACAGGGTTCCTCCTACGAGCAGTACTTC CASSPSGQGSSYEQYF
TRBJ2-1 TRBV5-6 TRBD2 - TGTGCCAGCAGCCCATGGACTAGACAAAACAATGAGCGGTTCTTC CASSPWTRQNNERFF
TRBJ1-6 TRBV3-1 - - TGTGCCAGCAGCCAAGCGGCAGGTGGGATTAATTCACCCCTCCACTTT CASSQAAGGINSPLHF
TRBJ2-5 TRBV12-3/TRBV12-4 TRBD1 once TGTGCCAGCAGTGCGACAGGGCCAGAGACCCAGTACTTC CASSATGPETQYF
TRBJ2-5 TRBV7-9 TRBD2 many TGTGCCAGCAGCGTTAGACTAGCGGGGACCCAGTACTTC CASSVRLAGTQYF
TRBJ2-2 TRBV28 - many TGTGCCAGCAGTTTAGCCCCGGGCCTTAAGCTGTTTTTT CASSLAPGLKLFF
TRBJ2-2 TRBV28 - few TGTGCCAGCAGTTTCTTAAGGGGACCGCACGCCGGGGAGCTGTTTTTT CASSFLRGPHAGELFF
TRBJ2-5 TRBV20-1 - - TGCAGTGCTAGACCTGTGGGGGGCCAAGAGACCCAGTACTTC CSARPVGGQETQYF
TRBJ2-4 TRBV7-6 TRBD1 few TGTGCCAGCAGCCCTCCGGGACAGGGGGCCAAAAACATTCAGTACTTC CASSPPGQGAKNIQYF
TRBJ1-5 TRBV6-2/TRBV6-3 - - TGTGCCAGCAGTTTAGACCTCCCGAGCTATGACAATCAGCCCCAGCATTTT CASSLDLPSYDNQPQHF